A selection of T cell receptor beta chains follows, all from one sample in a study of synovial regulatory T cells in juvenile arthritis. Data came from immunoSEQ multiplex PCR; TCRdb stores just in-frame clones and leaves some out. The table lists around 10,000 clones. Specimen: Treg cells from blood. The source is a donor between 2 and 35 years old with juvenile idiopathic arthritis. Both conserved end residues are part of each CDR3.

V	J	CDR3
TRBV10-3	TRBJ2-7	CAISPVGLYEQYF
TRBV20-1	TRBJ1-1	CSAGGTEAFF
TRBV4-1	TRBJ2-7	CASSQGPGKEQYF
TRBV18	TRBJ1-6	CASSLETAMNSPLHF
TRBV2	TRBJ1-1	CASMAGHTNTEAFF
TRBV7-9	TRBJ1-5	CASSSEYQPQHF
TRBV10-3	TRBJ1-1	CAIDEGRGAEAFF
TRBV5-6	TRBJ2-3	CASSLARTDTQYF
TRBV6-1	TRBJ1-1	CASSDGTGHGTEAFF
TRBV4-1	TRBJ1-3	CASSRQTGTSGNTIYF
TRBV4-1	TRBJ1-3	CASSLVRVSGNTIYF